The 32 T cell receptor beta chains presented below share a single source sample, sequenced in a study of blood T cell repertoires in COVID-19 (dated by TCRdb to the early 2020s). The method behind the library was the immunoSEQ multiplex PCR assay. TCRdb's version of the immuneACCESS table is confined to in-frame rearrangements and falls short of the full clone set. An unresolved V gene accounts for under half of the shortfall where checked; the remainder is of unknown origin. Here the sample has some 300,000 clones; 88% occur a single time. The ten largest clones capture just under 7% of the sample. Input material: peripheral blood. All receptors derive from a woman in her twenties or thirties who had recovered from COVID-19.

J is TRBJ1-5 and V is TRBV18; D ambiguous. The V gene's germline CDR1 is KGHSH and CDR2 LQKENI. The V and J ends lost 2 bases and 3 bases respectively, with 8 bases between them. The CDR3 is made up of 14 amino acids. CDR3 region: CASSPGGNNQPQHF. In DNA, the CDR3 is TGTGCCAGCTCACCAGGCGGTAACAATCAGCCCCAGCATTTT.

The V call is TRBV28, the J call TRBJ1-5, with D uncertain. Between the trimmed V and J ends, which lost 3 bases and 2 bases, there was a span of 11 bases. Germline V gene lookup returns CDR1 MDHEN and CDR2 SYDVKM. The CDR3 runs 15 residues. The CDR3 DNA reads as TGTGCCAGCAGTTTTGGCCAGAGGGGCAATCAGCCCCAGCATTTT. Its protein is CASSFGQRGNQPQHF.

This clone was found once. This chain connects TRBV5-6 to TRBJ2-5; 8 positions match TRBD2. Germline assignment: CDR1 SGHDT and CDR2 YYEEEE. With 4 bases clipped from V and 1 base from J, the junction kept 12 bases outside the gene matches. The CDR3 extends over 17 amino acids. The CDR3 loop reads CASSPSFGGAVQETQYF. In nucleotides, the CDR3 is TGTGCCAGCAGCCCCAGTTTCGGGGGGGCTGTCCAAGAGACCCAGTACTTC.

The rearrangement joins TRBV5-4 to TRBJ2-2; TRBD2 agrees at 15 bases. J lost 1 base, V lost 5 bases, and 0 bases had no gene match. This CDR3 contains 16 residues. Germline V CDR1 and CDR2: SGHNT, YYREEE (reference sequence). DNA for the CDR3: TGTGCCAGCAGGGGACTAGCGGGGGGGAACACCGGGGAGCTGTTTTTT. Protein: CASRGLAGGNTGELFF.

The chain has TRBV6-6 and TRBJ2-3; 8 nucleotides agree with TRBD2. Germline assignment: CDR1 MNHNY and CDR2 SVGAGI (reference sequence). The CDR3 is 16 residues long. Trimming removed 1 base from V and 4 bases from J; junction bases left unmatched: 7. The CDR3, as DNA: TGTGCCAGCAGTTACTATAAGGCGGGGGGCGCAGATACGCAGTATTTT. The encoded protein is CASSYYKAGGADTQYF.

This clone was seen just once. The V call is TRBV15, the J call TRBJ2-3; tentative D call: TRBD1 (6 bases). CDR3 length equals 13 residues. V dropped 2 bases and J dropped 6 bases, with 9 bases sitting between them. Germline assignment: CDR1 LNHNV and CDR2 YYDKDF (reference sequence). This chain's CDR3 is CATSRNRVDTQYF. CDR3 in DNA: TGTGCCACCAGCAGAAACAGGGTGGATACGCAGTATTTT. The full variable domain, with the rest looked up from reference TRBV15 and TRBJ2-3, is DAMVIQNPRYQVTQFGKPVTLSCSQTLNHNVMYWYQQKSSQAPKLLFHYYDKDFNNEADTPDNFQSRRPNTSFCFLDIRSPGLGDTAMYLCATSRNRVDTQYFGPGTRLTVL.

The rearrangement joins TRBV5-1 to TRBJ1-6, with a weak D call TRBD1 (6 bases). Trimming pared 3 bases from V and 7 bases from J, leaving 23 bases between. Germline V gene data show CDR1 as SGHRS and CDR2 as YFSETQ. The CDR3 contains 18 residues. The CDR3 reads CASSSALTGSTSNSPLHF. Written as DNA, the CDR3 is TGCGCCAGCAGCTCGGCCCTGACAGGTTCAACTTCCAATTCACCCCTCCACTTT.

This rearrangement joins TRBV27 to TRBJ2-7, with 9 bases lining up with TRBD1. Per germline, CDR1 MNHEY and CDR2 SMNVEV (reference sequence). J lost 1 base, V lost 9 bases, and 7 bases had no gene match. This CDR3 comprises 14 residues. The CDR3 here is CASRQGVRSYEQYF. CDR3 DNA sequence: TGTGCCAGTCGACAGGGGGTAAGGTCCTACGAGCAGTACTTC.

The CDR3 region is CASRSLRYGYTF. The CDR3 DNA follows: TGTGCCAGCAGGTCTCTACGGTATGGCTACACCTTC. This rearrangement joins TRBV28 to TRBJ1-2; no reliable D call. Trimming removed 6 bases at V and 5 bases at J, with 10 bases between. The CDR3 is 12 amino acids. CDR1 MDHEN and CDR2 SYDVKM come from the germline V gene.

The chain carries TRBV11-2 and TRBJ2-3; D perhaps matches TRBD2 (5 bases). Germline V gene sequence: CDR1 SGHAT, CDR2 FQNNGV. There are 14 residues in the CDR3. With 4 bases removed from V and 5 bases from J, the gap between germline ends came to 13 bases. CDR3 sequence: CASSSSGFKDTQYF. The DNA of the CDR3 is TGTGCCAGCAGCTCGTCGGGGTTTAAAGATACGCAGTATTTT. The variable domain in full, completed from reference TRBV11-2 and TRBJ2-3, reads EAGVAQSPRYKIIEKRQSVAFWCNPISGHATLYWYQQILGQGPKLLIQFQNNGVVDDSQLPKDRFSAERLKGVDSTLKIQPAKLEDSAVYLCASSSSGFKDTQYFGPGTRLTVL.

This chain uses TRBV2 with TRBJ1-2, with D possibly being TRBD1 (5 bases). The V and J ends lost 1 base and 6 bases respectively, with 12 bases between them. This CDR3 has 14 amino acids. CDR1 and CDR2 (germline): SNHLY, FYNNEI. The CDR3 coding sequence is TGTGCCAGCAGTGAAGATTTGACAGCAAATGGCTACACCTTC. Translation: CASSEDLTANGYTF.

The chain uses TRBV5-1 and TRBJ1-2; 8 bases are shared with TRBD1. Unmatched junction bases numbered 8, after V lost 4 bases and J lost 3 bases. Per the germline V gene, CDR1 is SGHRS and CDR2 is YFSETQ. The CDR3 loop spans 15 amino acids. The CDR3, as DNA: TGCGCCAGCAGCGTGGACAGGGTAGGCGACTATGGCTACACCTTC. Protein sequence: CASSVDRVGDYGYTF.

The CDR3 spells CSASSGAQETQYF. CDR3 coding DNA: TGCAGTGCTAGTTCAGGGGCCCAAGAGACCCAGTACTTC. The V call is TRBV20-1, the J call TRBJ2-5; D perhaps matches TRBD1 (6 bases). The CDR3 has 13 residues. Trimming removed 3 bases at V and 1 base at J, with 9 bases between. Germline V gene lookup returns CDR1 DFQATT and CDR2 SNEGSKA (reference sequence).

This chain uses TRBV19 with TRBJ1-4; D might be TRBD1 (6 bases). CDR1 is LNHDA, CDR2 SQIVND, per germline (reference sequence). The length of the CDR3 is 13 residues. Trimming removed 6 bases at V and 5 bases at J, with 10 bases between. The CDR3 protein is CASSNTGNEKLFF. CDR3 bases: TGTGCCAGTAGCAACACAGGGAATGAAAAACTGTTTTTT.

The chain joins TRBV19 to TRBJ2-4; 8 nucleotides line up with TRBD1. CDR1 is LNHDA and CDR2 is SQIVND in the germline V gene (reference sequence). CDR3 size: 15 residues. The V and J ends lost 8 bases and 3 bases, in that order; junction bases with no gene match: 9. CDR3 residues: CASSTYGTGKNIQYF. CDR3 DNA: TGTGCCAGTTCAACGTATGGGACAGGCAAAAACATTCAGTACTTC.

The genes are TRBV28 and TRBJ2-7; the D is unclear. From germline, CDR1 is MDHEN and CDR2 SYDVKM. The CDR3 is made up of 14 amino acids. V was clipped by 4 bases and J by 1 base, with 11 bases between them. CDR3 sequence reads: CASSSIRNSYEQYF. The CDR3, as DNA: TGTGCCAGCAGTTCCATCAGGAATTCCTACGAGCAGTACTTC.

The chain has TRBV29-1 and TRBJ2-7; 8 bases align to TRBD2. The CDR3 has 14 amino acids. Germline V CDR1 and CDR2: SQVTM, ANQGSEA. The CDR3 region has the DNA TGCAGTGTCCGCGCGGGGGGACGTCGCTACGAGCAGTACTTC. Amino acid sequence: CSVRAGGRRYEQYF.

The genes are TRBV15 and TRBJ1-5; 8 bases fit TRBD1. The J segment lost 3 bases and the V segment lost 4 bases, leaving 8 bases of the junction unmatched. This CDR3 contains 16 residues. Per the germline V gene, CDR1 is LNHNV and CDR2 is YYDKDF (reference sequence). CDR3 coding DNA: TGTGCCACCAGCAAATATAGGACAGGGAACAATCAGCCCCAGCATTTT. Protein sequence: CATSKYRTGNNQPQHF.

CDR3 nucleotide sequence: TGTGCCAGCAGGGACAGGTCAGAAGCCATATATTTT. Translation: CASRDRSEAIYF. This chain uses TRBV6-5 with TRBJ1-3; 7 bases align to TRBD1. The ends lost 6 bases at V and 11 bases at J; junction bases unmatched: 7. The length of the CDR3 is 12 residues. Germline CDR1 and CDR2: MNHEY and SVGAGI.

This clone was seen just once. J is TRBJ1-2 and V is TRBV29-1; a possible D gene is TRBD1 (5 bases). The CDR3 contains 13 residues. Germline values: CDR1 SQVTM, CDR2 ANQGSEA. V lost 0 bases, J lost 4 bases, and 9 bases lay in between. This CDR3 is CSVEDREVYGYTF. CDR3 sequence (DNA): TGCAGCGTTGAAGACAGGGAGGTCTATGGCTACACCTTC.

This sequence joins TRBV29-1 and TRBJ1-2; possible D gene TRBD1, 5 bases. Germline values: CDR1 SQVTM, CDR2 ANQGSEA. The CDR3 is 12 residues long. Trimming shortened V by 4 bases and J by 1 base, and 7 bases separated the two germline ends. CDR3 sequence (DNA): TGCAGCGTTGGGGGCCTTAACTATGGCTACACCTTC. Its protein is CSVGGLNYGYTF.

The CDR3 loop reads CASSLWQSNQPQHF. The CDR3 region has the DNA TGTGCCAGCAGTTTGTGGCAGAGCAATCAGCCCCAGCATTTT. J is TRBJ1-5 and V is TRBV27, with no clear D. The CDR3 is made up of 14 amino acids. Germline V gene sequence: CDR1 MNHEY, CDR2 SMNVEV (reference sequence). Between the trimmed V and J ends, which lost 3 bases and 1 base, there was a span of 7 bases.

The chain combines TRBV2 with TRBJ2-5; 14 nucleotides align to TRBD2. The germline gives CDR1 SNHLY, CDR2 FYNNEI. The V segment lost 6 bases and the J segment 1 base; nucleotides outside the gene matches: 1. This CDR3 is 15 amino acids long. The CDR3: CASRGLAGAQETQYF. CDR3 nucleotide sequence: TGTGCCAGCAGGGGACTAGCGGGGGCCCAAGAGACCCAGTACTTC. Full variable domain (missing parts from reference TRBV2 and TRBJ2-5): EPEVTQTPSHQVTQMGQEVILRCVPISNHLYFYWYRQILGQKVEFLVSFYNNEISEKSEIFDDQFSVERPDGSNFTLKIRSTKLEDSAMYFCASRGLAGAQETQYFGPGTRLLVL.

The chain has TRBV10-1 and TRBJ2-3; 11 bases fit TRBD2. This CDR3 is 17 amino acids long. V dropped 2 bases and J dropped 2; count of bases not matched to a gene: 6. The germline CDR1 and CDR2 sequences are WNHNN and SYGVQD (reference sequence). The CDR3 nucleotides read TGCGCCAGCAGTGAGCCTATTAGCGGGGGGGTCACAGATACGCAGTATTTT. Translated: CASSEPISGGVTDTQYF.

This chain joins TRBV7-9 and TRBJ2-7; possibly TRBD2 for D (6 bases). Germline CDR1 is SEHNR and CDR2 is FQNEAQ (reference sequence). Trimming took 11 bases from V and 5 from J, leaving 16 bases between them. This CDR3 region has 12 residues. In DNA, the CDR3 is TGTGCCGTTCCTTCGTCGGGGGACGAGCAGTACTTC. Translation gives CAVPSSGDEQYF.

The chain employs TRBV7-2 and TRBJ2-7, with D unresolved. V lost 2 bases to trimming and J lost 4 bases, with 12 bases between them. Germline V gives CDR1 SGHTA, CDR2 FQGNSA. The CDR3 sequence is 14 residues long. The CDR3 loop is CASSLQRMTYEQYF. The CDR3 DNA follows: TGTGCCAGCAGCTTACAAAGGATGACTTACGAGCAGTACTTC.

The V and J genes are TRBV30 and TRBJ1-2, with D tentatively TRBD1 (5 bases). Germline-derived CDR1 and CDR2 are GTSNPN and SVGIG (reference sequence). Trimming took off 3 bases at V and 4 bases at J, with 12 bases between the two ends. The CDR3 is 13 residues long. This CDR3 is CAWSADRTYGYTF. CDR3 nucleotide sequence: TGTGCCTGGAGCGCCGACAGAACCTATGGCTACACCTTC.

This sequence joins TRBV2 and TRBJ1-4, with D unresolved. Trimming removed 5 bases at V and 6 bases at J, with 10 bases between. The CDR3 spans 13 residues. Germline V gene data show CDR1 as SNHLY and CDR2 as FYNNEI. CDR3: CASSRTGDEKLFF. DNA for the CDR3: TGTGCCAGCAGTCGGACCGGGGATGAAAAACTGTTTTTT. The full variable domain, rest sourced from reference TRBV2 and TRBJ1-4, is EPEVTQTPSHQVTQMGQEVILRCVPISNHLYFYWYRQILGQKVEFLVSFYNNEISEKSEIFDDQFSVERPDGSNFTLKIRSTKLEDSAMYFCASSRTGDEKLFFGSGTQLSVL.

The V call is TRBV9, the J call TRBJ2-3; 9 bases are a match to TRBD2. Germline V gives CDR1 SGDLS, CDR2 YYNGEE. J was trimmed by 4 bases and V by 4 bases; bases with no gene match: 10. This CDR3 contains 16 residues. The CDR3 DNA reads as TGTGCCAGCAGCCAACGTCCTAGCGGGGTGTCAGATACGCAGTATTTT. It encodes CASSQRPSGVSDTQYF.

V gene TRBV7-7 combines with J gene TRBJ2-1, with TRBD1 as a possible D gene (8 bases). V lost 5 bases and J 10 bases, leaving 15 bases between the germline ends. CDR1 is SSHAT and CDR2 is FNYEAQ in the germline V gene (reference sequence). CDR3 length: 13 residues. The CDR3 reads CASSPDRGGEQFF. The CDR3 DNA sequence: TGTGCCAGCAGCCCAGACAGGGGAGGGGAGCAGTTCTTC.

The rearrangement uses TRBV15 and TRBJ1-1; D ambiguous. The CDR3 spans 13 residues. The V gene's germline CDR1 is LNHNV and CDR2 YYDKDF (reference sequence). V dropped 8 bases and J dropped 2 bases, with 12 bases sitting between them. The CDR3 DNA sequence: TGTGCCACCGGGAGAGGAGGCAACACTGAAGCTTTCTTT. Protein product: CATGRGGNTEAFF.

The chain is built from TRBV28 and TRBJ1-1, with a possible D match to TRBD1 (5 bases). This CDR3 has 10 residues. Germline CDR1 is MDHEN and CDR2 is SYDVKM. Trimming took 7 bases from V and 8 from J, leaving 8 bases between them. The CDR3 DNA is TGTGCCAGCATGAAGGGGGAAGCTTTCTTT. This gives the protein CASMKGEAFF.